This paragraph covers one T cell receptor (beta chain) sequence. The data are from a study of T cell changes during pregnancy in multiple sclerosis. Some clones are missing from TCRdb's copy, which holds only in-frame ones; the method was immunoSEQ multiplex PCR. The sample lists about 80,000 clones; under 95% were seen once. The CDR3 is 14 amino acids. Trimming stripped 5 bases from V and 2 bases from J, with 13 bases between. CDR1 and CDR2 (germline): SEHNR, FQNEAQ (reference sequence). This TCR derives from a female donor with multiple sclerosis, enrolled in a pregnancy study. The sample here was peripheral blood, taken before pregnancy. The rearrangement uses TRBV7-9 and TRBJ2-7; D not certain. CDR3 sequence reads: CASSPTSGTYEQYF. DNA of the CDR3: TGTGCCAGCAGCCCCACGTCAGGTACCTACGAGCAGTACTTC.